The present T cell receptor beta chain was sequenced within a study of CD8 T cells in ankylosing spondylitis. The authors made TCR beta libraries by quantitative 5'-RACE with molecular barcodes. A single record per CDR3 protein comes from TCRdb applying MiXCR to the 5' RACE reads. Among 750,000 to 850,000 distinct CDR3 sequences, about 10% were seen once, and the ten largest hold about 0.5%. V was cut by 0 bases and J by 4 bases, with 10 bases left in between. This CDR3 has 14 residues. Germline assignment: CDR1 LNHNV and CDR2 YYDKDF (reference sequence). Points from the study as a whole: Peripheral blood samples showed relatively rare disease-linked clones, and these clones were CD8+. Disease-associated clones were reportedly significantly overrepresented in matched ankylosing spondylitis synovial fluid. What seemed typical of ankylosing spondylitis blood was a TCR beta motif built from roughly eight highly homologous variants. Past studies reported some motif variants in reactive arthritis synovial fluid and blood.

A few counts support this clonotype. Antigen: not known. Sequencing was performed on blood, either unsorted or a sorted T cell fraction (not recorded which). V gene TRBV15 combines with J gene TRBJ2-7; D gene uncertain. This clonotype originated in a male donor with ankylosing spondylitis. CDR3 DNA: TGTGCCACCAGCAGAGATCTGGGCGGTTACGAGCAGTACTTC. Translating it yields CATSRDLGGYEQYF.